This is a list of T cell receptor beta chains from one sample in a study of CD4 T cells in relation to SARS-CoV-2 and coronaviruses. These receptors have no known antigen. Sequenced by immunoSEQ multiplex PCR; TCRdb stores in-frame clones only, minus some. The table shows about 40,000 clones, with approximately 80% occurring only once. The sequenced material came from memory CD4+ T cells from PBMCs, cultured in vitro. All receptors come from an adult with COVID-19. The CDR3 runs from the conserved cysteine through the conserved F or W. Each record gives: D gene, clone size, V gene, J gene, CDR3 DNA, CDR3 protein. The D gene is left open where the match is weak. Only part of the rows carry a size: once, few, many, or a class if the clone is expanded.

-	few	TRBV7-2	TRBJ2-2	TGTGCCAGCAGCTTGGGTCCCGGGAGCGGCGGGGAGCTGTTTTTT	CASSLGPGSGGELFF
TRBD1	-	TRBV19	TRBJ2-1	TGTGCCAGCGATGCAGGGACAGCATACAATGAGCAGTTCTTC	CASDAGTAYNEQFF
-	few	TRBV5-6	TRBJ1-1	TGTGCCAGCAGCTACAGGGTGAACACTGAAGCTTTCTTT	CASSYRVNTEAFF
-	few	TRBV19	TRBJ1-6	TGTGCCAGTACGACTAGCTATAATTCACCCCTCCACTTT	CASTTSYNSPLHF
-	-	TRBV18	TRBJ1-2	TGTGCCAGCTCACCAGCGGACAGCCCCTATGGCTACACCTTC	CASSPADSPYGYTF
-	-	TRBV5-4	TRBJ1-1	TGTGCCAGCAGCTTGGCCTCTAAGGCCACTGAAGCTTTCTTT	CASSLASKATEAFF
-	-	TRBV5-4	TRBJ1-1	TGTGCCAGCAGCATGGACAAGAACACTGAAGCTTTCTTT	CASSMDKNTEAFF
TRBD2	few	TRBV6-2/TRBV6-3	TRBJ2-2	TGTGCCAGCAGTTACTCGAGCAGCGGGAGGTACACCGGGGAGCTGTTTTTT	CASSYSSSGRYTGELFF
-	-	TRBV28	TRBJ1-6	TGTGCCAGCAGTTCCCCGGCCGGGACCCCGGGATCACCCCTCCACTTT	CASSSPAGTPGSPLHF
-	few	TRBV6-5	TRBJ1-5	TGTGCCAGCAGTTCGGGGACAAGCAATCAGCCCCAGCATTTT	CASSSGTSNQPQHF
-	-	TRBV9	TRBJ1-1	TGTGCCAGCAGCGTAGATTTGAACACTGAAGCTTTCTTT	CASSVDLNTEAFF
TRBD2	-	TRBV5-5	TRBJ2-7	TGTGCCAGCAGCACAGAGCCCGTTTCGGGACTAGCCTACGAGCAGTACTTC	CASSTEPVSGLAYEQYF
-	-	TRBV18	TRBJ1-3	TGTGCCAGCTCGTCTACTATGGGAAGAAACACCATATATTTT	CASSSTMGRNTIYF
-	-	TRBV19	TRBJ2-1	TGTGCCAGTAGTTTCGGCGGAAGCTCCTACAATGAGCAGTTCTTC	CASSFGGSSYNEQFF
-	-	TRBV4-1	TRBJ2-6	TGCGCCAGCAGCCACCTACAGGGCCCGGTTGGGGCCAACGTCCTGACTTTC	CASSHLQGPVGANVLTF
-	-	TRBV29-1	TRBJ2-3	TGCAGCGCCGGTGGTCGTAAAGATACGCAGTATTTT	CSAGGRKDTQYF
-	-	TRBV6-5	TRBJ1-4	TGTGCCACCTTACAGGAAAATGAAAAACTGTTTTTT	CATLQENEKLFF
-	once	TRBV5-4	TRBJ1-5	TGTGCCAGCAGTCAAGCGCCAGTCGGCAATCAGCCCCAGCATTTT	CASSQAPVGNQPQHF
-	few	TRBV7-8	TRBJ1-1	TGTGCCAGCAGCCTCGGGTACACTGAAGCTTTCTTT	CASSLGYTEAFF
-	-	TRBV24-1	TRBJ2-3	TGTGCCACCAGTGATAGCGACACAGATACGCAGTATTTT	CATSDSDTDTQYF
TRBD2	-	TRBV2	TRBJ2-7	TGTGCCAGCAGGGGCGGGGGACGGAGCTCCTACGAGCAGTACTTC	CASRGGGRSSYEQYF
-	-	TRBV10-3	TRBJ2-7	TGTGCCATCAACCCGGGGCACGGGGCCTACGAGCAGTACTTC	CAINPGHGAYEQYF
TRBD1	-	TRBV2	TRBJ1-5	TGTGCCAGCAGTCATGACAGGGTAAACCCCCATTTCAATCAGCCCCAGCATTTT	CASSHDRVNPHFNQPQHF
TRBD1	-	TRBV15	TRBJ1-5	TGTGCCACCAGCAGGTTTAGACGACAGGGAGAAGATCAGCCCCAGCATTTT	CATSRFRRQGEDQPQHF
-	-	TRBV29-1	TRBJ1-1	TGCAGCGTTGCTGGGCACCTGAACACTGAAGCTTTCTTT	CSVAGHLNTEAFF
-	-	TRBV5-4	TRBJ2-7	TGTGCCAGCAGCTTGGACCCCGGGACCCTCTACGAGCAGTACTTC	CASSLDPGTLYEQYF
-	once	TRBV7-9	TRBJ1-2	TGTGCCAGCAGCCGTACGACAGATTCCTATGGCTACACCTTC	CASSRTTDSYGYTF